These T cell receptor beta chains were read from a single sample in a study of CXCR3-negative and CXCR3-positive naive CD8 T cells. TCRdb reprocessed the 5' RACE reads, with one entry per CDR3 protein and no DNA. This sample's clone table lists some 9,600 distinct CDR3 sequences. Input material: naive CXCR3- CD8+ T cells from blood. Source of these receptors: a human donor in good health. Some clones in this sample may be carry-over from other donors' samples. Both conserved end residues are part of each CDR3. Fields, in order: clone size, J gene, V gene, CDR3 protein. Expanded clones get a size class; other rows say once, few or many, or leave the size out.

abundance: .
j_gene: TRBJ2-5
v_gene: TRBV6-6
CDR3aa: CASSYSTLQETQYF

abundance: .
j_gene: TRBJ2-1
v_gene: TRBV20-1
CDR3aa: CSALRILAGGPAEQFF

abundance: .
j_gene: TRBJ2-3
v_gene: TRBV7-9
CDR3aa: CASGAGTGGTDTQYF

abundance: medium-sized
j_gene: TRBJ2-5
v_gene: TRBV7-6
CDR3aa: CASSLGVVYETQYF

abundance: medium-sized
j_gene: TRBJ2-1
v_gene: TRBV11-3
CDR3aa: CASSLDRDSYNEQFF

abundance: medium-sized
j_gene: TRBJ1-2
v_gene: TRBV20-1
CDR3aa: CSAMTGSGDDGYTF

abundance: .
j_gene: TRBJ1-5
v_gene: TRBV6-2/TRBV6-3
CDR3aa: CASSYLGNQPQHF

abundance: .
j_gene: TRBJ2-3
v_gene: TRBV29-1
CDR3aa: CSVHLAGGPLETDTQYF

abundance: medium-sized
j_gene: TRBJ1-4
v_gene: TRBV11-2
CDR3aa: CASSSGYLNEKLFF

abundance: medium-sized
j_gene: TRBJ2-1
v_gene: TRBV29-1
CDR3aa: CSVAGTSGASYNEQFF

abundance: .
j_gene: TRBJ2-6
v_gene: TRBV29-1
CDR3aa: CSVEDTSGANVLTF

abundance: .
j_gene: TRBJ1-1
v_gene: TRBV21-1
CDR3aa: CASSNNRVSDTEAFF

abundance: .
j_gene: TRBJ1-4
v_gene: TRBV10-2
CDR3aa: CASSNVGTNEKLFF

abundance: .
j_gene: TRBJ1-6
v_gene: TRBV4-1
CDR3aa: CASSQDQGYNSPLHF

abundance: medium-sized
j_gene: TRBJ2-3
v_gene: TRBV7-3
CDR3aa: CASSWTSGSTDTQYF

abundance: .
j_gene: TRBJ2-1
v_gene: TRBV18
CDR3aa: CASSPAPGLAGKGPPYNEQFF

abundance: .
j_gene: TRBJ1-1
v_gene: TRBV15
CDR3aa: CATGSGGANTEAFF

abundance: medium-sized
j_gene: TRBJ1-6
v_gene: TRBV28
CDR3aa: CASSWPGTAKYNSPLHF

abundance: medium-sized
j_gene: TRBJ1-5
v_gene: TRBV7-8
CDR3aa: CASSLMGQPQHF

abundance: .
j_gene: TRBJ2-1
v_gene: TRBV29-1
CDR3aa: CSVVNSAGGSYNEQFF

abundance: medium-sized
j_gene: TRBJ2-2
v_gene: TRBV5-1
CDR3aa: CASMRSVGELFF

abundance: .
j_gene: TRBJ2-5
v_gene: TRBV7-8
CDR3aa: CASSSGLEQETQYF

abundance: .
j_gene: TRBJ2-1
v_gene: TRBV28
CDR3aa: CASSFGGQGAYNEQFF

abundance: .
j_gene: TRBJ1-5
v_gene: TRBV28
CDR3aa: CASSEDNSNQPQHF

abundance: .
j_gene: TRBJ1-1
v_gene: TRBV7-2
CDR3aa: CASSLDPQVRTEAFF

abundance: medium-sized
j_gene: TRBJ1-1
v_gene: TRBV6-2/TRBV6-3
CDR3aa: CASSYGWNTEAFF

abundance: .
j_gene: TRBJ1-1
v_gene: TRBV4-1
CDR3aa: CASSQRQGTNTEAFF

abundance: medium-sized
j_gene: TRBJ2-2
v_gene: TRBV7-9
CDR3aa: CASAPGLGTGELFF

abundance: medium-sized
j_gene: TRBJ2-7
v_gene: TRBV10-3
CDR3aa: CAISDLSSYEQYF

abundance: .
j_gene: TRBJ2-5
v_gene: TRBV29-1
CDR3aa: CSVDMVLADQETQYF

abundance: medium-sized
j_gene: TRBJ1-1
v_gene: TRBV4-2
CDR3aa: CASSEDSSNTEAFF

abundance: medium-sized
j_gene: TRBJ1-2
v_gene: TRBV29-1
CDR3aa: CSAGPTGSYGYTF

abundance: .
j_gene: TRBJ1-1
v_gene: TRBV5-1
CDR3aa: CASSLEAGQPGAFF